This T cell receptor beta chain emerged from a study of OX40 agonist ivuxolimab in advanced cancers. Study-level information: Three dose-escalation patients had partial responses: one with hepatocellular carcinoma and two with cutaneous melanoma.

Produced via immunoSEQ multiplex PCR; TCRdb's table is partial and in-frame only. The sample has tens of thousands of clones; around 90% are singletons. The CDR3 totals 14 residues. V was trimmed by 3 bases and J by 8 bases, leaving 11 bases between them. Per germline, CDR1 LNHDA and CDR2 SQIVND (reference sequence). Sequencing was performed on CD4+ or CD8+ T cells sorted from blood, taken in a trial of the OX40 agonist ivuxolimab. This chain joins TRBV19 and TRBJ1-6; D is unresolved. The clonotype originates from an adult with an advanced solid tumor such as melanoma, head and neck, liver or kidney cancer. CDR3 DNA: TGTGCCAGTAGTATTAGTGGAGAATATTCACCCCTCCACTTT. Residues: CASSISGEYSPLHF.